This T cell receptor beta chain was identified in a study of cytomegalovirus exposure and HLA in healthy donors (TCRdb year 2017). Regarding the research as a whole: According to an earlier analysis of around 600 of the donors, some 180 million T cells yielded 90 million to 140 million unique TCR beta sequences and about 300 Gb of sequence data. About 280 gigabases of sequencing data and approximately 84 million unique TCR sequences were included in an early release covering 550 to 650 HLA-typed donors. Of the roughly 430 genotyped donors, about 80% fell in the genetic ancestry cluster associated with self-reported Caucasian donors. The aim of the study was to test whether cataloging public T cell receptors could identify signatures of past pathogen exposure. The T cell repertoires of several hundred subjects were profiled by immunosequencing and related to cytomegalovirus serostatus. Besides the first cohort of roughly 660 subjects, a separate validation cohort made up of 120 or so different subjects was used. High-throughput TCR immunosequencing, statistical association of individual TCRs with disease status, and machine learning were combined to predict cytomegalovirus infection status. A later analysis re-examined previously published TCR beta repertoires from more than 550 donors and added high-resolution HLA genotyping to investigate patterns of TCR occurrence. In the later analysis, no new phenotypic data were used to find candidate immune exposures; instead, reliance was placed on TCR beta sequences and their occurrence across donors. To decide whether each TCR beta V gene segment behaved as functional or pseudogenic, an earlier analysis of some 580 of the donors relied on high-throughput TCR beta sequencing. Donor age, sex, ethnicity and CMV serostatus were collected together with the repertoire data. In a later genetic analysis, genome-wide SNP genotypes for about 55% of the 666 donors were used, and that subset was treated as a discovery cohort. Every repertoire in the discovery cohort had been generated on one and the same sequencing platform. HLA typing covered class I and class II loci at four-digit resolution. Typing coverage varied by locus: about 620-640 donors for A, B, C, DRB1 and DQB1; approximately 520 for DQA1; over 600 for DPA1; roughly 470 for DPB1. Because of strong linkage in the cohort, roughly five DR-DQ haplotypes were treated as single units for association and clustering. Among 300 to 500 genotyped donors of the cohort, an average of roughly 230,000 unique TCR beta nucleotide sequences was sequenced per donor, of which roughly 17% were non-productive. Summary of the overall study and its limitations: The study gave a list of some 150 TCR beta chains associated with cytomegalovirus. In a later analysis, HLA-associated TCR beta chains were found to be more clonally expanded and to have lower generation probabilities than equally common non-associated chains. A later analysis found that most CMV-associated TCR beta chains appeared HLA-restricted, with HLA associations seemingly driven largely by CMV exposure. Because HLA typing was unavailable for some donors at each locus, only the typed subset was used in association tests. Across donors, most TCR sequences were observed very rarely, whereas some public TCRs were present in many individuals. The 87-base-pair reads could not distinguish some IMGT-functional V segments, including TRBV6-2 and TRBV6-3, so those segments were excluded. Three of the identified cytomegalovirus-associated TCR beta chains were confirmed in vitro to be specific for cytomegalovirus antigens. In a later analysis, TCR association rates were found to vary across HLA loci, with the most associated TCRs seen for DRB1 alleles and the fewest for HLA-C alleles. In a later genetic analysis, a missense DCLRE1C variant was associated with V-gene and J-gene trimming of TCR beta chains, and the association was replicated in an independent cohort. Only TCR beta chains were sequenced in this cohort, and the absence of alpha or paired-chain data limited detectable features. In an earlier analysis of some 540 of the donors, most TCR beta V segments appeared in productive rearrangements about 87% or about 30% of the time, broadly matching IMGT annotations. In a later analysis, some 17,000 TCR beta sequences were associated with specific HLA alleles at a false discovery rate of 0.05. A cluster of highly shared sequence variants was judged likely to be a technical artifact of the sequencing pipeline. Correlated functional status among segregating V segments might be attributable to linkage disequilibrium, but an unknown experimental factor could not be ruled out. In both the original and validation cohorts, the classifier was reported to diagnose cytomegalovirus status with high specificity and sensitivity. The earlier analysis of approximately 540 of the donors excluded some 15 rarely observed V segments, including chromosome 9 orphons, because counts were too low. According to a later genetic analysis, donors in an Asian-associated ancestry cluster had fewer N-insertions in productive TCRs than the roughly 670-donor mean. For the cohort, immune exposure information was limited to CMV serostatus. According to a later analysis, parvovirus B19, influenza, CMV and Epstein-Barr virus appeared linked to several top co-occurrence clusters. The presence/absence analyses assumed that sequencing depth was roughly uniform across donors, and that assumption may not be true. A further reported finding was that TCR beta sequences accurately predicted the HLA-A and HLA-B alleles for most subjects in the first cohort. When HLA alleles, especially DR and DQ, strongly co-occurred, TCR associations were difficult to assign to individual alleles. The authors suggested that the approach could potentially be extended to other disease states and immunological phenotypes.

The cohort was made up of roughly 670 healthy bone marrow donors. All cohort members were sampled while nominally healthy, although unrecorded immune exposures were likely present. The donor was CMV seronegative and was included in the group of a few hundred seronegative cohort members. A peripheral blood sample was collected from each donor, and TCR beta sequencing was performed on peripheral blood mononuclear cells. Genomic DNA extraction from the blood cell samples was performed with the Qiagen DNeasy Blood Extraction Kit. The method was the immunoSEQ multiplex PCR assay. The multiplex PCR relied on a mix of 60 forward primers for TCR Vbeta segments and 13 reverse primers for TCR Jbeta segments. Amplification of the CDR3 region of rearranged TCR beta genes was performed with a multiplex PCR assay on genomic DNA. The amplified TCR beta libraries were sequenced on the Illumina HiSeq System as 87-base-pair reads. Processing in the source paper ran as follows. A later analysis counted around 72 million unique TCR beta chains across the approximately 700 repertoires, and 9 million to 14 million of these chains were shared by at least two donors. Raw reads were error-corrected and collapsed into unique sequences by a nearest-neighbor algorithm in which closely related sequences were merged to remove PCR and sequencing errors. CDR3 sequences were aligned to IMGT reference sequences to assign V, D and J gene segments. For a sequence to be retained, a match of at least six nucleotides to both a V gene segment and a J gene segment was required. A rearrangement counted as productive if the CDR3 had no stop codons and remained in frame with V and J, and every other rearrangement counted as non-productive. Following IMGT convention, CDR3 was defined as the stretch from the second conserved V-encoded cysteine up to the conserved J-encoded phenylalanine. In an earlier analysis of approximately 500 of the donors, sequences lacking an unambiguous match to a single V gene segment were excluded. An earlier analysis of 587 of the donors called V segments functional above 56.7% productive rearrangements and segregating when the between-donor standard deviation exceeded 5%. A statistical classification framework was built to diagnose cytomegalovirus status from the catalog of TCR beta chain sequences. V and J gene assignment, in a later analysis, came from comparing TCR nucleotide sequences with IMGT/GENE-DB human TR gene sequences. A later analysis assigned CDR3 sequences and most-parsimonious VDJ recombination scenarios with the TCRdist pipeline. In a later analysis, each TCR beta chain was defined by its CDR3 amino acid sequence together with its V-gene family, and reads lacking a unique V-gene family were excluded. To address suspected cross-contamination and a sequencing artifact, a later analysis removed several hundred highly shared, low-generation-probability nucleotide sequences. A later analysis calculated a clonal expansion index for each public chain from normalized within-repertoire ranks of inferred template counts. Generation probabilities in a later analysis came from a VDJ recombination model fitted to out-of-frame rearrangements, and those results were checked against IGoR. A later analysis scored TCR-TCR, TCR-HLA and TCR-CMV co-occurrence with hypergeometric tests, applying a repertoire-size bias correction to TCR pairs. To estimate false discovery rates, a later analysis permuted the HLA or CMV assignments 20 times. In a later analysis, co-occurring TCRs were grouped with DBSCAN, and TCRdist sequence similarity was added when clustering was performed within HLA-allele-positive subsets. Co-occurrence clustering excluded repertoires with fewer than 30,000 or more than 120,000 public chains, plus five with anomalous nucleotide sharing. The table comes from immuneACCESS by way of TCRdb, which keeps in-frame sequences with V and J called. Part of the clones is missing from these tables; in studies checked, under half for an unresolved V gene and the rest for unknown reasons. For V, J and clone size, that table is used; D and trimming come from the DNA. The table for this sample lists more than 110,000 clones; more than 7.5% of them were counted only once. The top ten hold under 2% of the sample.

Germline trimming amounts to 6 bases on V and 6 bases on J, with 9 as the count of junction bases outside the gene matches. From the cysteine up to the phenylalanine, the CDR3 has a length of 15 residues. The DNA shown is the 45-base CDR3, in frame from base 1. In the germline V gene, CDR1 corresponds to KGHSH and CDR2 to LQKENI. This clone turned up a few times. Its specific antigen is unknown. Within one base of it there is no much larger clone, and no base qualities were kept. The chain is made from TRBV18 and TRBJ2-3; TRBD1 aligns with 10 central bases. What was sequenced was PBMCs. The receptor was derived from a man aged 45 to 65 in good health and CMV-seronegative. The nucleotide sequence reads as follows: TGTGCCAGCTCCCCCGGGGACAGGGGAACGGATACGCAGTATTTT. This gives the protein CASSPGDRGTDTQYF. Where the CDR3 stops, the reference TRBV18 and TRBJ2-3 genes take over; the full variable domain is NAGVMQNPRHLVRRRGQEARLRCSPMKGHSHVYWYRQLPEEGLKFMVYLQKENIIDESGMPKERFSAEFPKEGPSILRIQQVVRGDSAAYFCASSPGDRGTDTQYFGPGTRLTVL.